These 29 T cell receptor beta chains were all obtained from the same sample, sequenced in a study of T-cell reconstitution after alpha-beta-depleted transplantation in children. Library preparation (for TCRbeta) was performed with unique molecular identifiers. One entry per CDR3 protein results from TCRdb running MiXCR on the PCR reads. The data contain some 350,000 distinct CDR3 sequences, roughly 17% of them singletons. The source was PBMCs, mostly from graft donor cells, collected 360 days after TCRalphabeta/CD19-depleted stem cell transplant. These receptors were collected from a male patient between 2 and 15 years old who had a stem cell transplant for acute lymphoblastic leukemia, so the T cells may come from the graft donor.

The chain is built from TRBV5-4 and TRBJ2-1; possibly TRBD1 for D (7 bases). Per the germline V gene, CDR1 is SGHNT and CDR2 is YYREEE (reference sequence). The CDR3 extends over 15 amino acids. Trimming cost V 4 bases and J 7 bases, with 18 bases left between them. CDR3 nucleotides: TGTGCCAGCAGCCCCAGGGGGGAGAGATTGAATGAGCAGTTCTTC. Translation: CASSPRGERLNEQFF.

This clonotype was found a few times. V gene TRBV28 combines with J gene TRBJ1-5; TRBD1 is a possible D gene (6 bases). The CDR3 runs to 14 residues. V lost 2 bases to trimming and J lost 5 bases, with 10 bases between them. Germline CDR1 MDHEN, CDR2 SYDVKM. The CDR3 protein is CASSLPGGHQPQHF. For the CDR3, the DNA is TGTGCCAGCAGTTTACCGGGGGGCCATCAGCCCCAGCATTTT.

This rearrangement joins TRBV5-1 to TRBJ2-3, with TRBD2 identical over 7 bases. The CDR3 consists of 13 residues. CDR1 is SGHRS, CDR2 YFSETQ, per germline. Trimming at V came to 10 bases and at J to 3 bases, leaving 8 bases not matched to a gene. The CDR3 protein is CASGGIGTDTQYF. The CDR3 DNA reads TGCGCCTCCGGGGGGATCGGGACAGATACGCAGTATTTT.

This clonotype has a count of ten or more. The J gene is TRBJ2-7, the V gene TRBV7-9; 12 nucleotides align to TRBD2. The CDR3 is 17 amino acids. V shed 4 bases and J 3 bases; nucleotides not matched to a gene: 10. Germline CDR1 SEHNR, CDR2 FQNEAQ (reference sequence). CDR3 coding DNA: TGTGCCAGCAGCTCTAGCGGGAGGGCCGAGGGTAGCTACGAGCAGTACTTC. Translating it yields CASSSSGRAEGSYEQYF. Supplemented by reference TRBV7-9 and TRBJ2-7, the full variable domain reads DTGVSQNPRHKITKRGQNVTFRCDPISEHNRLYWYRQTLGQGPEFLTYFQNEAQLEKSRLLSDRFSAERPKGSFSTLEIQRTEQGDSAMYLCASSSSGRAEGSYEQYFGPGTRLTVT.

This clonotype was detected only a few times. The rearrangement links TRBV10-3 to TRBJ2-3; D is possibly TRBD1 or TRBD2 (5 bases each). The V and J ends lost 4 bases and 5 bases respectively, with 16 bases between them. Per the germline V gene, CDR1 is ENHRY and CDR2 is SYGVKD. This CDR3 is 15 amino acids long. CDR3 sequence reads: CAISVVRAGRDTQYF. The CDR3 nucleotides read TGTGCCATCAGTGTGGTGAGGGCAGGGCGAGATACGCAGTATTTT.

This chain links TRBV20-1 with TRBJ2-7; no firm D call. The CDR3 is 13 amino acids. The V end lost 5 bases, the J end lost 1 base, and 12 bases lay between the germline ends. Germline CDR1 reads DFQATT; CDR2 reads SNEGSKA (reference sequence). CDR3 residues: CSAPDGRSYEQYF. The CDR3 DNA is TGCAGTGCTCCCGACGGACGATCCTACGAGCAGTACTTC.

This clonotype was detected a few times. V and J are TRBV12-3 or TRBV12-4 and TRBJ1-5; D gene uncertain. This CDR3 has 13 amino acids. The V end was cut by 5 bases, the J end by 4 bases, with 9 bases between. The CDR3 DNA reads TGTGCCAGCAGTACCGGGGTAAATCAGCCCCAGCATTTT. Its translation is CASSTGVNQPQHF.

This clonotype was picked up a small number of times. The chain joins TRBV29-1 to TRBJ2-7; 7 positions agree with TRBD1. Germline V gives CDR1 SQVTM, CDR2 ANQGSEA. The CDR3 extends over 15 amino acids. The V and J ends lost 0 bases and 6 bases, in that order; junction bases with no gene match: 11. The CDR3 DNA is TGCAGCGTTGAAGAGGGGGACAGCGGCCTAGGCGAGCAGTACTTC. As protein: CSVEEGDSGLGEQYF.

J is TRBJ2-1 and V is TRBV6-5; D is uncertain. The CDR3 length is 12 residues. V lost 2 bases and J lost 5, with 4 bases in between. CDR1 and CDR2 from the germline V gene are MNHEY and SVGAGI. The CDR3 sequence is CASSYLNNEQFF. The CDR3 DNA sequence: TGTGCCAGCAGTTACCTAAACAATGAGCAGTTCTTC.

The table lists this clonotype with a few counts. The V call is TRBV20-1, the J call TRBJ2-3; D is tentatively TRBD1 or TRBD2 (5 bases each). Trimming cost V 0 bases and J 2 bases, with 18 bases left between them. CDR1 and CDR2 (germline): DFQATT, SNEGSKA (reference sequence). The CDR3 consists of 17 residues. The CDR3 is CSARDYPFRDPTDTQYF. In DNA, the CDR3 is TGCAGTGCTAGAGATTATCCCTTCCGGGACCCCACAGATACGCAGTATTTT.

The V gene is TRBV12-3 or TRBV12-4, the J gene TRBJ2-7; tentatively, D is TRBD1 or TRBD2 (6 bases each). This CDR3 region has 15 residues. Between the trimmed V and J ends, which lost 2 bases and 4 bases, there was a span of 15 bases. CDR3 protein: CASSLSGAGEYEQYF. The CDR3 region has the DNA TGTGCCAGCAGTTTATCGGGAGCAGGGGAATACGAGCAGTACTTC.

This clonotype was seen a few times. J is TRBJ2-6 and V is TRBV7-2; no clear D gene. This CDR3 spans 15 amino acids. CDR1 SGHTA and CDR2 FQGNSA come from the germline V gene. V shed 1 base and J shed 5 bases, with 9 bases lying between them. CDR3 loop: CASSLEYGWANVLTF. DNA of the CDR3: TGTGCCAGCAGCTTAGAGTATGGATGGGCCAACGTCCTGACTTTC.

The chain has TRBV5-1 and TRBJ2-7, with 9 bases aligning to TRBD2. The CDR3 is 14 amino acids. The trim removed 5 bases at V and 6 bases at J, leaving 9 bases unmatched. CDR1 SGHRS and CDR2 YFSETQ come from the germline V gene. The CDR3 protein is CASSLGTSTGEQYF. The CDR3 nucleotides are TGCGCCAGCAGTCTCGGGACTAGCACGGGCGAGCAGTACTTC.

This clonotype was observed a handful of times. V and J are TRBV7-6 and TRBJ2-7, with D possibly being TRBD2 (6 bases). Per germline, CDR1 SGHVS and CDR2 FNYEAQ. The V gene lost 1 base and the J gene lost 3 bases, with 7 bases spanning the gap. The CDR3 contains 13 residues. The DNA of the CDR3 is TGTGCCAGCAGCTTAGAGGAGGGCTACGAGCAGTACTTC. Translated, it gives CASSLEEGYEQYF.

Ten or more counts support this clonotype. The V call is TRBV12-3 or TRBV12-4, the J call TRBJ2-7, with D maybe TRBD1 (5 bases). The V end was cut by 1 base, the J end by 3 bases, with 10 bases between. This CDR3 region has 14 residues. The CDR3 sequence: CASSLVAGRYEQYF. CDR3 DNA sequence: TGTGCCAGCAGTTTAGTGGCAGGGCGCTACGAGCAGTACTTC.

The genes are TRBV6-2 or TRBV6-3 and TRBJ2-1, with D possibly being TRBD1 or TRBD2 (5 bases each). The V end was cut by 7 bases, the J end by 11 bases, with 18 bases between. The germline CDR1 and CDR2 sequences are MNHEY and SVGEGT. The CDR3 runs 13 residues. Here the CDR3 DNA reads TGTGCCAGCATGGGGGATATCTACAGGAAGCAGTTCTTC. It translates to CASMGDIYRKQFF.

Only a few counts were recorded for this clonotype. The chain has TRBV5-1 and TRBJ2-3; 11 bases line up with TRBD2. The J segment lost 0 bases and the V segment lost 3 bases, leaving 9 bases of the junction unmatched. The CDR3 is made up of 18 amino acids. In germline, CDR1 is SGHRS, CDR2 YFSETQ. The CDR3 spells CASSWGDLAGGSTDTQYF. CDR3 DNA: TGCGCCAGCAGCTGGGGGGACCTAGCGGGAGGAAGCACAGATACGCAGTATTTT.

The table lists this clonotype with many counts. The CDR3 region is CASSLSGTTYEQYF. CDR3 DNA: TGTGCCAGCAGCCTTAGCGGAACTACCTACGAGCAGTACTTC. The J gene is TRBJ2-7, the V gene TRBV3-1, with D possibly being TRBD2 (6 bases). V was trimmed by 4 bases and J by 2 bases, leaving 12 bases between them. CDR3 length: 14 amino acids. The V gene's germline CDR1 is LGHDT and CDR2 YNNKEL (reference sequence).

This clonotype was counted once. The gene calls are TRBV7-9 and TRBJ2-1; D uncertain. V lost 1 base to trimming and J lost 8 bases, with 6 bases between them. There are 12 residues in the CDR3. Germline values: CDR1 SEHNR, CDR2 FQNEAQ (reference sequence). In DNA, the CDR3 is TGTGCCAGCAGCTTAGAGTACGATGAGCAGTTCTTC. This gives the protein CASSLEYDEQFF.

This clonotype was detected only a few times. This chain uses TRBV12-3 or TRBV12-4 with TRBJ2-6, with TRBD1 matching over 7 bases. The CDR3 is made up of 14 amino acids. V dropped 7 bases and J dropped 4; count of bases not matched to a gene: 4. The CDR3 DNA sequence: TGTGCCAGCACCGGGACAGCCGGGGCCAACGTCCTGACTTTC. It is translated as CASTGTAGANVLTF.

Many counts were recorded for this clonotype. The V and J genes are TRBV29-1 and TRBJ2-2; TRBD1 or TRBD2 may be the D gene (5 bases each). CDR1 is SQVTM, CDR2 ANQGSEA, per germline. CDR3 length: 14 amino acids. The V and J ends lost 5 bases and 2 bases respectively, with 12 bases between them. CDR3: CSVRDGRNTGELFF. The CDR3, as DNA: TGCAGCGTTCGGGACGGACGAAACACCGGGGAGCTGTTTTTT.

This sequence joins TRBV9 and TRBJ2-2, with 7 bases fitting TRBD2. From germline, CDR1 is SGDLS and CDR2 YYNGEE. J was trimmed by 6 bases and V by 1 base; bases with no gene match: 6. This CDR3 is built from 15 residues. CDR3 residues: CASSVLAGVPGELFF. The CDR3 DNA sequence: TGTGCCAGCAGCGTATTGGCGGGAGTCCCCGGGGAGCTGTTTTTT.

This clonotype was observed a handful of times. This rearrangement joins TRBV6-2 or TRBV6-3 to TRBJ2-2, with D hard to call. V lost 2 bases to trimming and J lost 6 bases, with 4 bases between them. Per the germline V gene, CDR1 is MNHEY and CDR2 is SVGEGT. The CDR3 spans 12 residues. In nucleotides, the CDR3 is TGTGCCAGCAGTTACGGTGCCGGGGAGCTGTTTTTT. Residues: CASSYGAGELFF.

This clonotype was counted only a few times. The chain is built from TRBV19 and TRBJ1-3; D remains ambiguous. Germline V lookup: CDR1 LNHDA, CDR2 SQIVND (reference sequence). This CDR3 has 13 amino acids. Trimming removed 6 bases at V and 2 bases at J, with 8 bases between. Here the CDR3 reads CASRRETGNTIYF. The CDR3 DNA reads as TGTGCCAGTAGAAGGGAGACTGGAAACACCATATATTTT.

J is TRBJ2-7 and V is TRBV4-1, with 7 bases aligning to TRBD1. The J segment lost 4 bases and the V segment lost 3 bases, leaving 15 bases of the junction unmatched. The CDR3 has 17 residues. The germline V gene has CDR1 MGHRA and CDR2 YSYEKL. CDR3 in amino acids: CASSHTTGATTNYEQYF. CDR3 nucleotides: TGCGCCAGCAGCCATACTACAGGGGCGACAACCAATTACGAGCAGTACTTC.

The chain combines TRBV5-1 with TRBJ1-2; the match to TRBD1 covers 8 bases. The CDR3 is 16 residues long. V shed 0 bases and J 1 base; nucleotides not matched to a gene: 5. The germline V gene encodes CDR1 SGHRS and CDR2 YFSETQ. The CDR3 DNA sequence: TGCGCCAGCAGCTTGGGGACAGGGTCTTTTAACTATGGCTACACCTTC. This encodes CASSLGTGSFNYGYTF.

The rearrangement uses TRBV11-2 and TRBJ1-1, with D possibly being TRBD1 (5 bases). Germline CDR1 is SGHAT and CDR2 is FQNNGV. V lost 1 base and J lost 5, with 14 bases in between. The CDR3 contains 15 residues. CDR3 nucleotides: TGTGCCAGCAGCTTAGGTGCAGTTGGGGGGACTGAAGCTTTCTTT. Translating it yields CASSLGAVGGTEAFF.

The table lists this clonotype with a few counts. This rearrangement joins TRBV7-9 to TRBJ2-1; TRBD2 aligns across 9 bases. The V segment lost 1 base and the J segment 4 bases; nucleotides outside the gene matches: 8. CDR3 length equals 17 residues. CDR1 is SEHNR, CDR2 FQNEAQ, per germline (reference sequence). The CDR3 is CASSLGSGLALYNEQFF. DNA of the CDR3: TGTGCCAGCAGCTTAGGCTCGGGACTAGCCCTATACAATGAGCAGTTCTTC.

The V call is TRBV11-2, the J call TRBJ1-2, with D perhaps TRBD1 (6 bases). The germline gives CDR1 SGHAT, CDR2 FQNNGV. Trimming took 6 bases from V and 7 from J, leaving 15 bases between them. The CDR3 is made up of 13 amino acids. CDR3 DNA: TGTGCCAGCAGATCCACAGGGAAGGTTGGCTACACCTTC. This encodes CASRSTGKVGYTF.